The T cell receptor (beta chain) described here comes from a study of Ad26.COV2.S vaccination and SARS-CoV-2 variants. The study's findings and limits: Relative to placebo recipients, vaccine recipients exhibited elevated spike-specific TCR breadth. Analytic work on TCR breadth and depth might have understated the full extent of total T cell responses. After vaccination, reports described spike-specific CD8+ and CD4+ T cell responses as showing substantial breadth.

With 2 bases removed from V and 7 bases from J, the gap between germline ends came to 17 bases. The germline CDR1 and CDR2 sequences are MNHEY and SVGAGI. This CDR3 has 15 residues. This clone was detected ten times or more. Its antigen is as yet unknown. Assay used: immunoSEQ multiplex PCR; TCRdb lists only in-frame clones, some missing. The sample consists of some 520,000 clones, around nine tenths of them appearing once. Documented treatment: approximately 18 received Ad26.COV2.S at low or high dose, single or two shots; about 5 received placebo; per-sample allocation not given. Specimen acquisition occurred on day 63 following the initial vaccine or placebo injection.

V usage is TRBV6-5 and J usage is TRBJ1-2, with D possibly TRBD1 on 6 matching bases. The source is a person aged 18 to 65 who received the Ad26.COV2.S COVID-19 vaccine or a placebo. This specimen was peripheral blood, taken in a trial of Ad26.COV2.S vaccine versus placebo. The CDR3 sequence: CASSYQMGQGSGYTF. CDR3 nucleotides: TGTGCCAGCAGTTACCAGATGGGGCAGGGGTCTGGCTACACCTTC.